This T cell receptor beta chain appears in the sequencing data of a study of blood T cell repertoires in COVID-19. In the study overall: The samples span acute and convalescent COVID-19 from the United States, Italy and Spain.

The CDR3 is 14 residues long. The germline V and J ends were trimmed by 2 bases and 2 bases, with 9 bases remaining between them. Germline CDR1 reads SGHTA; CDR2 reads FQGNSA. Recruitment covered about 26 US areas and drew participants whose ages spanned roughly 18 to 100 years. The repertoire was sequenced with immunoSEQ multiplex PCR; TCRdb's copy has only in-frame clones and lacks some. The top ten clones hold around 4.5% of a sample with some 190,000 clones, more than 70% of them seen once. This clone was observed a handful of times. Sequencing input: PBMCs or T cells enriched from blood (not recorded which). This chain uses TRBV7-2 with TRBJ1-2, with unresolved D. This sequence originates from a man aged 30 to 39 with acute COVID-19. CDR3 in amino acids: CASSLQSQNYGYTF. The CDR3 bases are TGTGCCAGCAGCTTACAATCACAGAACTATGGCTACACCTTC.